Here is one T cell receptor (beta chain) with its context. Only in-frame clones appear in the TCRdb table, and some are missing; sequencing was by immunoSEQ multiplex PCR. The sample carries approximately 250,000 clones, 85% recorded once. This sample is drawn from a study of blood T cell repertoires in COVID-19. Germline V CDR1 and CDR2: MDHEN, SYDVKM. Trimming removed 4 bases from V and 9 bases from J, with 13 bases in between. The CDR3 runs to 14 residues. The clonotype was recovered from a man in his forties or fifties with acute or convalescent COVID-19. The material sequenced was peripheral blood. V gene TRBV28 combines with J gene TRBJ1-6; D is unresolved. CDR3 protein: CASSSTSESSPLHF. The CDR3 region has the DNA TGTGCCAGCAGTTCCACCAGCGAGAGTTCACCCCTCCACTTT.